This entry is about one T cell receptor beta chain. The antigen is unknown. The entry originates in a study of CXCR3-negative and CXCR3-positive naive CD8 T cells. Study as a whole: Across all libraries, TRB reads numbered roughly 140 million, with about 1.5 +/- 0.3 million in each library. Study outcomes and limitations: CXCR3-negative naive cells had less hydrophobic TRB CDR3s than did CXCR3-positive naive cells. In naive cells, CXCR3-negative and CXCR3-positive subsets had similar TRBV-TRBJ usage; memory cells differed.

The TRB cDNA libraries were prepared by 5' RACE with UMI labels. For each CDR3 protein, TCRdb gives one entry from its re-call of the 5' RACE reads, without DNA. The listing records about 150,000 distinct CDR3 sequences. Germline loops: CDR1 SGHRS, CDR2 YFSETQ. The CDR3 loop spans 14 amino acids. Naive CD8+ T cells displayed a CD45RO-CCR7+CD27+CD95- phenotype. This sequence originates from a human donor in good health. Some clones in this sample may be carry-over from other donors' samples. This chain connects TRBV5-1 to TRBJ2-5. Material for sequencing was naive CXCR3+ CD8+ T cells from blood. Subset: CD45RO-CCR7+CD27+CD95- naive CD8+ T cells expressing CXCR3 (TNR3+). The CDR3: CASSLADLTETQYF.